This T cell receptor beta chain was identified during a study of T-cell reconstitution after alpha-beta-depleted transplantation in children. Unique molecular identifiers were built into the TCRbeta library. MiXCR, run by TCRdb on the PCR reads, gives a single entry per CDR3 protein. The sample consists of around 960,000 distinct CDR3 sequences, around 30% of them appearing once. This clonotype was seen just once. Its antigen is unidentified. V was shortened by 0 bases and J by 0 bases, with 15 bases between the two germline ends. Germline-derived CDR1 and CDR2 are LGHNA and YSLEER. There are 18 residues in the CDR3. Study-wide findings and caveats: Reportedly, only several hundred clones from non-depleted graft cells drove alpha-beta T-cell counts at about two months. T-cell numbers and diversity, one year after transplant, stemmed largely from T cells that were newly produced. Diversity of TCRbeta at day 60 was high in some patients, arising from surviving recipient T cells and thymic progenitors.

The V call is TRBV4-3, the J call TRBJ2-1; D is uncertain. The sample in question was PBMCs, mostly from graft donor cells, obtained 360 days after TCRalphabeta/CD19-depleted stem cell transplant. The sequence was collected from a boy under two years old who had a stem cell transplant for SCID, so the T cells may come from the graft donor. CDR3 bases: TGCGCCAGCAGCCAAGATCCCCCCCCTTATAGCTCCTACAATGAGCAGTTCTTC. It specifies CASSQDPPPYSSYNEQFF.